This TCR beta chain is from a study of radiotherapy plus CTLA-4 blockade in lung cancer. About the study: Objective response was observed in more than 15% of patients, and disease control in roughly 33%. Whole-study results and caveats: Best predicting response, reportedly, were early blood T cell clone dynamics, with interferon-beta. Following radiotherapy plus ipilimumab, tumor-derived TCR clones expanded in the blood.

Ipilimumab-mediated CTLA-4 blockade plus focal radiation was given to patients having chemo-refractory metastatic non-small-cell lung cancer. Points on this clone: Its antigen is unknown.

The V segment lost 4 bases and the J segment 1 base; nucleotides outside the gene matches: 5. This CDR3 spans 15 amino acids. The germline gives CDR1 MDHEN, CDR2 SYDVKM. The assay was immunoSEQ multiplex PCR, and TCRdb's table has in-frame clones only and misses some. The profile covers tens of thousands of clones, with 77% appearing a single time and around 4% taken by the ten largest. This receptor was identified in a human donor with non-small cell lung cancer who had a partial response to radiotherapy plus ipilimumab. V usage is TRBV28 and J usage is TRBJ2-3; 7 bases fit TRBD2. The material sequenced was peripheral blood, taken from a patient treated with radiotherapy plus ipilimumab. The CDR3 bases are TGTGCCAGCAGTTCCCCGGCGGGGGGCACAGATACGCAGTATTTT. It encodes CASSSPAGGTDTQYF.